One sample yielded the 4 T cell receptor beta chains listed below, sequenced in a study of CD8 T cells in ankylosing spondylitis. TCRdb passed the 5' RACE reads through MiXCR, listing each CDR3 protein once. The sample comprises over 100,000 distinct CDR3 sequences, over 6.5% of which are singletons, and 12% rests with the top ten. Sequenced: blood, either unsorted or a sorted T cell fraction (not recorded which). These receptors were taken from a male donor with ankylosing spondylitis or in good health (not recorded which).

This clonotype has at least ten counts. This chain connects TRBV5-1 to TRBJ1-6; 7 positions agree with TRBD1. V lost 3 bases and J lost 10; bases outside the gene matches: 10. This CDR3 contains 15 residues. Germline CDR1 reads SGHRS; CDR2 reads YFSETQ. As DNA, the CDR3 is TGCGCCAGCAGCTCCTCCCGACAGGGTTCGTCACCCCTCCACTTT. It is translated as CASSSSRQGSSPLHF.

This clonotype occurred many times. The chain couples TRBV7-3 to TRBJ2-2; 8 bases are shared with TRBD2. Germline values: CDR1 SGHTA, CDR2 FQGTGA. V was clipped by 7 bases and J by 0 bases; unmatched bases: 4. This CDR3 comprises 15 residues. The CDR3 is CASTPGLANTGELFF. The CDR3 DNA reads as TGTGCCAGCACACCGGGACTAGCGAACACCGGGGAGCTGTTTTTT.

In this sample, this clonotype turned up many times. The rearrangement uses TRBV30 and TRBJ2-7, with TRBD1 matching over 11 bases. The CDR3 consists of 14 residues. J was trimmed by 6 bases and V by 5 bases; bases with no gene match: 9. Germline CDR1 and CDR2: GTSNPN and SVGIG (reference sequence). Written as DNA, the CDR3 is TGTGCCTGGTCCAAGGGACAGGGGGGCTCCGAGCAGTACTTC. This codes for CAWSKGQGGSEQYF.

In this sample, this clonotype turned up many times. The CDR3 is CATSVSGNNEQFF. The CDR3 DNA sequence: TGTGCCACCAGTGTTTCTGGGAACAATGAGCAGTTCTTC. This chain connects TRBV24-1 to TRBJ2-1; D uncertain. Germline loops: CDR1 KGHDR, CDR2 SFDVKD. CDR3 length: 13 residues. The germline V and J ends were trimmed by 5 bases and 5 bases, with 9 bases remaining between them.